This is a list of T cell receptor beta chains from one sample in a study of tumor and adjacent non-tumor tissue in lung cancer. One entry per CDR3 protein results from TCRdb running MiXCR on the multiplex PCR reads. The sample lists over 110,000 distinct CDR3 sequences; around 61% were seen once. The sequencing input was lung tumor tissue. The receptors shown here come from a man in his fifties or sixties with small cell lung cancer. The CDR3 runs from the conserved cysteine through the conserved F or W. Each record gives: J gene, clone size, V gene, D gene, CDR3 protein, CDR3 DNA. The D gene is left open where the match is weak. A row's size may be missing; if present it is once, few, many or a size class.

j_call: TRBJ2-1
clone_size: many
v_call: TRBV5-6
d_call: TRBD2
cdr3_aa: CASSRTGLALTYNEQFF
cdr3_nt: TGTGCCAGCAGCCGGACCGGACTAGCGCTAACCTACAATGAGCAGTTCTTC

j_call: TRBJ1-2
clone_size: once
v_call: TRBV12-3/TRBV12-4
d_call: .
cdr3_aa: CASNPKTTGSYGYTF
cdr3_nt: TGTGCCAGTAACCCAAAAACCACAGGGAGCTATGGCTACACCTTC

j_call: TRBJ2-2
clone_size: once
v_call: TRBV29-1
d_call: TRBD1
cdr3_aa: CSAPRRGRQGTGELFF
cdr3_nt: TGCAGTGCCCCCAGAAGGGGGCGTCAGGGGACCGGGGAGCTGTTTTTT

j_call: TRBJ2-3
clone_size: few
v_call: TRBV5-1
d_call: TRBD2
cdr3_aa: CASSQNQGAGASDTQYF
cdr3_nt: TGCGCCAGCAGCCAGAACCAGGGAGCGGGAGCCTCAGATACGCAGTATTTT

j_call: TRBJ1-2
clone_size: many
v_call: TRBV5-4
d_call: .
cdr3_aa: CATNIQGSNYGYTF
cdr3_nt: TGTGCCACCAACATACAGGGCTCCAACTATGGCTACACCTTC

j_call: TRBJ2-1
clone_size: .
v_call: TRBV11-1
d_call: TRBD2
cdr3_aa: CAIRAAGVTEQFF
cdr3_nt: TGTGCCATCAGGGCAGCGGGAGTAACTGAGCAGTTCTTC

j_call: TRBJ2-5
clone_size: many
v_call: TRBV12-3/TRBV12-4
d_call: .
cdr3_aa: CASSPGWWETQYF
cdr3_nt: TGTGCCAGCTCCCCGGGTTGGTGGGAGACCCAGTACTTC

j_call: TRBJ2-5
clone_size: .
v_call: TRBV12-3/TRBV12-4
d_call: .
cdr3_aa: CASSFPGQSQETQYF
cdr3_nt: TGTGCCAGCAGTTTCCCAGGGCAGAGCCAGGAGACCCAGTACTTC

j_call: TRBJ2-1
clone_size: once
v_call: TRBV5-4
d_call: .
cdr3_aa: CASSLGAAVDELFF
cdr3_nt: TGTGCCAGCAGCTTGGGGGCGGCAGTCGATGAGCTGTTCTTC

j_call: TRBJ2-1
clone_size: .
v_call: TRBV20-1
d_call: .
cdr3_aa: CSGQGTEGSSYNEQFF
cdr3_nt: TGCAGTGGTCAGGGAACGGAGGGGAGCTCCTACAATGAGCAGTTCTTC

j_call: TRBJ1-2
clone_size: .
v_call: TRBV19
d_call: .
cdr3_aa: CASSIRDKFLYGYTF
cdr3_nt: TGTGCCAGTAGTATCCGGGACAAATTCCTTTATGGCTACACCTTC

j_call: TRBJ2-5
clone_size: .
v_call: TRBV20-1
d_call: TRBD1
cdr3_aa: CGATTGTEIEETQYF
cdr3_nt: TGCGGTGCTACCACCGGGACAGAGATAGAAGAGACCCAGTACTTC

j_call: TRBJ2-4
clone_size: .
v_call: TRBV20-1
d_call: TRBD2
cdr3_aa: CSATAGLAGAKNIQYF
cdr3_nt: TGCAGTGCTACCGCCGGATTAGCGGGAGCCAAAAACATTCAGTACTTC

j_call: TRBJ2-7
clone_size: .
v_call: TRBV4-1
d_call: .
cdr3_aa: CVSSRGTASSYEQYF
cdr3_nt: TGCGTCAGCAGCCGCGGGACCGCGAGCTCCTACGAGCAGTACTTC

j_call: TRBJ2-1
clone_size: .
v_call: TRBV29-1
d_call: .
cdr3_aa: CSIEPRDTPGEQFF
cdr3_nt: TGCAGCATTGAGCCCCGGGACACCCCCGGTGAGCAGTTCTTC

j_call: TRBJ1-1
clone_size: .
v_call: TRBV29-1
d_call: .
cdr3_aa: CSVEPGNTEAFF
cdr3_nt: TGCAGCGTTGAGCCAGGGAACACTGAAGCTTTCTTT

j_call: TRBJ1-1
clone_size: many
v_call: TRBV6-1
d_call: TRBD1
cdr3_aa: CASIEGDRAHWNTEAFF
cdr3_nt: TGTGCCAGCATCGAGGGAGACAGGGCCCATTGGAACACTGAAGCTTTCTTT

j_call: TRBJ2-3
clone_size: .
v_call: TRBV5-1
d_call: TRBD1
cdr3_aa: CASSLGGTGGPDTQYF
cdr3_nt: TGCGCCAGCAGCTTGGGCGGGACAGGGGGCCCCGATACGCAGTATTTT

j_call: TRBJ2-1
clone_size: few
v_call: TRBV29-1
d_call: .
cdr3_aa: CSVDLADSYNEQFF
cdr3_nt: TGCAGCGTTGATTTAGCGGATTCCTACAATGAGCAGTTCTTC

j_call: TRBJ2-1
clone_size: .
v_call: TRBV11-2
d_call: .
cdr3_aa: CASSTAEWGNEQFF
cdr3_nt: TGTGCCAGCAGCACTGCCGAGTGGGGGAATGAGCAGTTCTTC

j_call: TRBJ1-1
clone_size: .
v_call: TRBV11-3
d_call: .
cdr3_aa: CASSKEGGTGSFF
cdr3_nt: TGTGCCAGCAGTAAAGAGGGAGGTACTGGATCTTTCTTT

j_call: TRBJ2-3
clone_size: many
v_call: TRBV10-3
d_call: .
cdr3_aa: CAISLTADTQYF
cdr3_nt: TGTGCCATCAGTTTAACTGCGGATACGCAGTATTTT

j_call: TRBJ2-1
clone_size: .
v_call: TRBV6-1
d_call: TRBD1
cdr3_aa: CASSQESGGYNEQFF
cdr3_nt: TGTGCCAGCAGTCAAGAGTCAGGGGGCTACAATGAGCAGTTCTTC

j_call: TRBJ1-1
clone_size: .
v_call: TRBV5-6
d_call: .
cdr3_aa: CASSLKGRSLRDTEAFF
cdr3_nt: TGTGCCAGCAGCTTGAAGGGCCGCAGCTTGCGGGACACTGAAGCTTTCTTT

j_call: TRBJ1-5
clone_size: .
v_call: TRBV12-3/TRBV12-4
d_call: .
cdr3_aa: CASSPVVGGNQPRHF
cdr3_nt: TGTGCCAGCAGTCCGGTGGTGGGGGGCAATCAGCCCCGGCATTTT

j_call: TRBJ2-2
clone_size: .
v_call: TRBV20-1
d_call: .
cdr3_aa: CSARDGVGELFF
cdr3_nt: TGCAGTGCCAGAGATGGAGTCGGGGAGCTGTTTTTT

j_call: TRBJ2-5
clone_size: once
v_call: TRBV12-3/TRBV12-4
d_call: .
cdr3_aa: CASIFHGGMETQYF
cdr3_nt: TGTGCCAGCATTTTTCATGGAGGGATGGAGACCCAGTACTTC

j_call: TRBJ2-2
clone_size: .
v_call: TRBV7-9
d_call: TRBD2
cdr3_aa: CASSSTSGGKTGELFF
cdr3_nt: TGTGCCAGCAGCTCAACTAGCGGGGGGAAAACCGGGGAGCTGTTTTTT

j_call: TRBJ2-7
clone_size: .
v_call: TRBV28
d_call: TRBD2
cdr3_aa: CASSLASGVSYEQYF
cdr3_nt: TGTGCCAGCAGTTTGGCTAGCGGGGTCTCCTACGAGCAGTACTTC

j_call: TRBJ2-7
clone_size: once
v_call: TRBV11-3
d_call: TRBD2
cdr3_aa: CVSSGRGGYEQYF
cdr3_nt: TGTGTCAGTAGCGGCCGGGGGGGCTACGAGCAGTACTTC

j_call: TRBJ2-1
clone_size: .
v_call: TRBV7-9
d_call: .
cdr3_aa: CASGGADSPSYEQFF
cdr3_nt: TGTGCCAGCGGGGGAGCGGACTCACCTTCCTACGAGCAGTTCTTC

j_call: TRBJ1-1
clone_size: .
v_call: TRBV20-1
d_call: .
cdr3_aa: CSAEDRSNTETFF
cdr3_nt: TGCAGTGCTGAGGACAGATCGAACACTGAAACTTTCTTC

j_call: TRBJ1-2
clone_size: few
v_call: TRBV6-2/TRBV6-3
d_call: .
cdr3_aa: CASSLPHTSYTF
cdr3_nt: TGTGCCAGCAGCCTACCTCATACGAGCTACACCTTC

j_call: TRBJ1-6
clone_size: .
v_call: TRBV11-2
d_call: .
cdr3_aa: CANSLTRGGSPLHF
cdr3_nt: TGTGCCAACAGTTTAACCAGGGGCGGCTCACCCCTCCACTTC

j_call: TRBJ2-3
clone_size: once
v_call: TRBV29-1
d_call: .
cdr3_aa: CSVDAGLPQTDTQYF
cdr3_nt: TGCAGCGTTGACGCGGGGCTGCCACAAACAGATACGCAGTATTTT

j_call: TRBJ2-3
clone_size: many
v_call: TRBV6-1
d_call: TRBD2
cdr3_aa: CASKPGLGTDTQYF
cdr3_nt: TGTGCCAGCAAGCCGGGACTAGGTACGGATACGCAGTATTTT

j_call: TRBJ2-5
clone_size: few
v_call: TRBV20-1
d_call: TRBD2
cdr3_aa: CSAREGTSGRIQETQYF
cdr3_nt: TGCAGTGCTAGAGAAGGGACTAGCGGGAGGATACAAGAGACCCAGTACTTC

j_call: TRBJ1-1
clone_size: .
v_call: TRBV11-2
d_call: .
cdr3_aa: CASSAKQGPRINTETFF
cdr3_nt: TGTGCCAGCAGCGCAAAGCAGGGGCCAAGAATAAACACTGAAACTTTCTTT

j_call: TRBJ2-6
clone_size: .
v_call: TRBV20-1
d_call: .
cdr3_aa: CSPPRPGANVLTF
cdr3_nt: TGCAGTCCCCCACGTCCAGGGGCCAATGTCCTGACTTTC

j_call: TRBJ2-1
clone_size: few
v_call: TRBV28
d_call: .
cdr3_aa: CASSTIGVRYNEQFF
cdr3_nt: TGTGCCAGCAGCACTATCGGGGTCCGCTACAATGAGCAGTTCTTC

j_call: TRBJ1-2
clone_size: .
v_call: TRBV6-6
d_call: .
cdr3_aa: CASRNDNGRAEYGYTF
cdr3_nt: TGTGCCAGCAGAAACGACAATGGCCGGGCAGAATATGGCTACACCTTC